The clone carrying this T cell receptor beta chain came up once. Germline-derived CDR1 and CDR2 are MDHEN and SYDVKM. The CDR3 runs to 14 residues. Trimming stripped 2 bases from V and 0 bases from J, with 7 bases between. The sample comes from a study of blood T cell repertoires in COVID-19. Study summary: From the United States, Italy and Spain came samples of acute and convalescent COVID-19. PBMCs, B-cell-depleted T cells, or T cells provided the cDNA or gDNA that made up the material.

Per the original methods: Estimates of nucleated cell counts were drawn from the amplification of reference gene primers. Assay: immunoSEQ multiplex PCR; the TCRdb copy retains only in-frame clones and omits some. The DNA gave D and trimming, while V, J and clone size come from that table. The data show about 78,000 clones, 86% seen once. This TCR was recovered from an older woman with acute or convalescent COVID-19. The rearrangement joins TRBV28 to TRBJ1-2; D is possibly TRBD1 (5 bases). The sample taken for sequencing was peripheral blood. In nucleotides, the CDR3 is TGTGCCAGCAGTTTAAGGGGCCCTAACTATGGCTACACCTTC. Protein product: CASSLRGPNYGYTF.